This T cell receptor (beta chain) was obtained from a study of identical twins. The junction had 8 bases not matched to a gene; V was cut back by 7 bases and J by 5 bases. CDR1 is MNHEY and CDR2 is SMNVEV in the germline V gene (reference sequence). The CDR3 consists of 15 residues. With template switching, a universal primer site was added, and the cDNA carried unique molecular identifiers. In TCRdb, the 5' RACE reads were re-called with MiXCR into one record per CDR3 protein. The data contain about 490,000 distinct CDR3 sequences, roughly 15% of them singletons. With respect to this clonotype: What it binds is unknown.

General study points: Weaker excess sharing between twins was seen in beta out-of-frame sequences.

Another study also made use of these data, one on yellow fever vaccine responses in identical twins. That study reports: After vaccination, twins' T cell response reportedly seemed partly convergent, partly personalized.

The receptor's source is a woman aged 18-35 years in good health. V is TRBV27 and J is TRBJ2-3; 11 nucleotides agree with TRBD2. Sequencing used CD4+ T cells sorted from blood. The CDR3: CASTASGRSRDTQYF. DNA for the CDR3: TGTGCCAGCACGGCTAGCGGGAGGTCTAGAGATACGCAGTATTTT.